This T cell receptor (beta chain) was captured by sequencing in a study of T cells after somatic rescue of genetic block. CDR1 is LNHDA and CDR2 is SQIVND in the germline V gene (reference sequence). The CDR3 spans 15 residues. The V gene lost 2 bases and the J gene lost 0 bases, with 8 bases spanning the gap. Only in-frame clones appear in the TCRdb table, and some are missing; sequencing was by immunoSEQ multiplex PCR. The data hold 55,000 to 75,000 clones, with 85% to 95% observed a single time. The rearrangement joins TRBV19 to TRBJ1-5; D call uncertain. The source material was peripheral blood mononuclear cells (PBMCs). This clonotype originated in a man aged 40-55 years. For the CDR3, the DNA is TGTGCCAGTAGTATAAGACCGAATAGCAATCAGCCCCAGCATTTT. As protein: CASSIRPNSNQPQHF.